The present entry profiles one T cell receptor (beta chain) with its context. Indicated time point: patch test 2, 6 weeks after DPC sensitization. Treatment: therapeutic diphenylcyclopropenone sensitization with weekly scalp DPC. The data were taken from a study of human T cells and chemical hapten exposure. Each CDR3 protein gets one entry after TCRdb re-called the RACE reads with MiXCR. Of roughly 140,000 distinct CDR3 sequences in the sample, 12% are singletons; the top ten hold roughly 1.4%. Sequenced here: whole blood, sampled in connection with sensitization to the hapten diphenylcyclopropenone (DPC). The sequence derives from a woman aged 45-59 years with alopecia areata. Some clones in this sample may be carry-over from other donors' samples.

CDR3 coding DNA: TGTGCCAGCAGCGTAGACGGCGGGGGGCACTACAATGAGCAGTTCTTC. Its translation is CASSVDGGGHYNEQFF. This sequence joins TRBV9 and TRBJ2-1, with 8 bases identical to TRBD2. Trimming took 0 bases from V and 3 from J; bases not matched to a gene: 5. The CDR3 is 16 residues long. Germline V gene sequence: CDR1 SGDLS, CDR2 YYNGEE.